Following are 3 T cell receptor beta chains from one sample sequenced in a study of T cell repertoires in cytomegalovirus infection. TCRdb processed the reads anew with MiXCR; each CDR3 protein has one entry. The sample yields approximately 200,000 distinct CDR3 sequences, under 25% seen once. The sample consisted of CD8+ T cells from PBMCs. These receptors were obtained from a human donor in good health (CMV status not recorded). Some clones in this sample may be carry-over from other donors' samples.

The rearrangement uses TRBV20-1 and TRBJ2-3, with 14 bases identical to TRBD2. The CDR3 is made up of 19 amino acids. The V gene end was trimmed by 3 bases and the J gene end by 0 bases; junction bases not matched to a gene: 11. Germline V gives CDR1 DFQATT, CDR2 SNEGSKA (reference sequence). The DNA of the CDR3 is TGCAGTGCTAGTGAAGCCCCGGGACTAGCGGGGGTTAGCACAGATACGCAGTATTTT. Its translation: CSASEAPGLAGVSTDTQYF.

This clonotype has ten or more counts. This chain uses TRBV20-1 with TRBJ2-1; 10 bases line up with TRBD2. There are 17 residues in the CDR3. Germline V gives CDR1 DFQATT, CDR2 SNEGSKA (reference sequence). V lost 4 bases and J lost 5; bases outside the gene matches: 14. CDR3 residues: CSATDYMRLAGNNEQFF. For the CDR3, the DNA is TGCAGTGCTACCGATTATATGAGACTAGCGGGTAACAATGAGCAGTTCTTC.

This clonotype was detected a few times. The rearrangement joins TRBV15 to TRBJ2-3, with 7 bases matching TRBD2. Germline values: CDR1 LNHNV, CDR2 YYDKDF (reference sequence). The CDR3 runs to 17 residues. The V segment lost 0 bases and the J segment 1 base; nucleotides outside the gene matches: 7. The CDR3, as DNA: TGTGCCACCAGCAGAGAATCCCGACGGGGGGGCACAGATACGCAGTATTTT. Translated, it gives CATSRESRRGGTDTQYF.